The rows below give T cell receptor beta chains drawn from one sample of a study of T cells expressing NK-cell markers. TCRdb re-called the 5' RACE reads; one entry per CDR3 protein, DNA not given. Its listing shows about 260,000 distinct CDR3 sequences. Sequencing was carried out using blood T cells: a sorted CD56 or NKG2C T cell subset, CD4+ or CD8+ T cells, or bulk PBMC T cells (not recorded which). The receptors were sampled from a woman aged 18 to 75 in good health. Both conserved end residues are part of each CDR3.

V gene	CDR3 length	J gene	CDR3 protein
TRBV12-3/TRBV12-4	13	TRBJ1-2	CASKGGRLYGYTF
TRBV12-3/TRBV12-4	16	TRBJ2-1	CASSPLAGFSYNEQFF
TRBV27	15	TRBJ2-3	CASSLGWGSTDTQYF
TRBV29-1	12	TRBJ2-1	CSVVRDLNEQFF
TRBV2	12	TRBJ2-5	CASSDRWETQYF
TRBV20-1	13	TRBJ1-1	CSASQEPNTEAFF
TRBV5-1	18	TRBJ2-4	CASSLFGDRGVAKNIQYF
TRBV12-3/TRBV12-4	15	TRBJ2-3	CASSISGSSTDTQYF
TRBV20-1	15	TRBJ2-5	CSARSSVLGGETQYF
TRBV5-1	17	TRBJ2-1	CASSSPGLAGGLNEQFF
TRBV3-1	14	TRBJ2-5	CASSQGWGQETQYF
TRBV18	15	TRBJ2-7	CASSPGREELYEQYF
TRBV4-3	15	TRBJ2-3	CASSLGQGLTDTQYF
TRBV6-1	13	TRBJ2-3	CASSRKFQDTQYF
TRBV12-3/TRBV12-4	14	TRBJ2-7	CASSPRDSSYEQYF
TRBV28	17	TRBJ2-6	CASSSGTGLFGANVLTF
TRBV11-2	15	TRBJ2-3	CASSFGRGRTDTQYF
TRBV7-2	14	TRBJ1-5	CASSRTGRFQPQHF
TRBV12-3/TRBV12-4	14	TRBJ1-6	CASSFGQKGSPLHF
TRBV7-3	16	TRBJ2-5	CASSPRGLAGGSGQYF
TRBV5-4	14	TRBJ1-5	CASSQGQGTQPQHF
TRBV7-3	17	TRBJ2-3	CASSPYLAGGNTDTQYF
TRBV4-3	12	TRBJ2-7	CASSQDEGEQYF
TRBV4-1	16	TRBJ1-4	CASSPGHSATNEKLFF
TRBV7-2	14	TRBJ1-6	CASSRTGGSSPLHF
TRBV29-1	13	TRBJ2-3	CSVRTSGTDTQYF
TRBV7-8	12	TRBJ2-3	CASSLIGVVQYF
TRBV11-2	15	TRBJ2-2	CASSSLMGGAGELFF
TRBV4-2	14	TRBJ2-2	CASSQDSHPGELFF
TRBV28	17	TRBJ1-6	CASSFPPWGGTNSPLHF
TRBV6-1	13	TRBJ2-7	CASSGINPYEQYF
TRBV5-6	17	TRBJ2-1	CASSYAMGGGGGSEQFF